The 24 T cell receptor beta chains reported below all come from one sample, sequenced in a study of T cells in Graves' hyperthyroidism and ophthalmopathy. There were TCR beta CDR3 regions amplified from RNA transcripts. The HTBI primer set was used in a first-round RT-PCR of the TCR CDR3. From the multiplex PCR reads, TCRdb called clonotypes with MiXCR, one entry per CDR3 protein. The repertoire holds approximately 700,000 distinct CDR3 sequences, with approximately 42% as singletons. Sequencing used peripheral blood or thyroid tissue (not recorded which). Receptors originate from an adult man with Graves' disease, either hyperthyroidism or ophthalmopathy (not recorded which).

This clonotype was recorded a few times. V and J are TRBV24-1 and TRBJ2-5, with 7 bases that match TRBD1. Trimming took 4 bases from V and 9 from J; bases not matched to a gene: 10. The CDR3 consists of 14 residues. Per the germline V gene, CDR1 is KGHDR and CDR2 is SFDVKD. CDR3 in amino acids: CATSDRQGNQPQYF. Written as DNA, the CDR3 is TGTGCCACCAGTGACAGACAGGGCAATCAGCCCCAGTACTTC.

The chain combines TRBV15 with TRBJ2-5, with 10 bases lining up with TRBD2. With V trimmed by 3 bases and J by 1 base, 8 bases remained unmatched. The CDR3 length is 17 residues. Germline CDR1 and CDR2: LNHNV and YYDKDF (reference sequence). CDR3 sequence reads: CATSSGLAGDIQETQYF. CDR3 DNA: TGTGCCACCAGCAGTGGGCTAGCGGGGGACATCCAAGAGACCCAGTACTTC.

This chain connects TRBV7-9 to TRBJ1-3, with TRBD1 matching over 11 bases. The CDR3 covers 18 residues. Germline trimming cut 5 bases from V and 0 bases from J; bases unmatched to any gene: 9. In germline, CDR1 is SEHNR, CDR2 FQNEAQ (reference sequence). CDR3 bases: TGTGCCAGCAGCCAACGGGACAGGGGGATGAACTCTGGAAACACCATATATTTT. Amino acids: CASSQRDRGMNSGNTIYF.

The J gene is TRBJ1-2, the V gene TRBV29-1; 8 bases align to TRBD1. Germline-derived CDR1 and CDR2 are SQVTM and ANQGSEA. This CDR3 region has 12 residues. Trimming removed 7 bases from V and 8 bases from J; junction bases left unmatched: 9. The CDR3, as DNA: TGCAGCGGACCGACCGGACAGGGAGGCTACACCTTC. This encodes CSGPTGQGGYTF.

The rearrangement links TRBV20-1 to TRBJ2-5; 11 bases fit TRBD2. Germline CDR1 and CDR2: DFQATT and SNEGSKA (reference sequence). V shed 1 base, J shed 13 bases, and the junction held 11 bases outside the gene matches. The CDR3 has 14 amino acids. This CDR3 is CSARGWTSGPERYF. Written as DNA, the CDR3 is TGCAGTGCTAGAGGCTGGACTAGCGGGCCTGAACGGTACTTC.

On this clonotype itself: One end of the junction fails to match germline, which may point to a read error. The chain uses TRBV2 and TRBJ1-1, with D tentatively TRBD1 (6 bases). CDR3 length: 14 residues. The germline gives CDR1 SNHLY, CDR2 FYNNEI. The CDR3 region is CASSQHTGNAEAFF. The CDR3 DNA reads TGTGCCAGCAGTCAACATACAGGGAACGCTGAAGCTTTCTTT.

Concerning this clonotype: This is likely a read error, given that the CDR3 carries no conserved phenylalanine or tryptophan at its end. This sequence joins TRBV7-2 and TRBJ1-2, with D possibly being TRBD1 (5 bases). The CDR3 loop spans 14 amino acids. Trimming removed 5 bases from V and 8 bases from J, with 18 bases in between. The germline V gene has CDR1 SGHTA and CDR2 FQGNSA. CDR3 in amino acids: CASSQLGLPMGYTL. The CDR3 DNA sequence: TGTGCCAGCAGCCAATTGGGACTCCCAATGGGCTACACCCTC.

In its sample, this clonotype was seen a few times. The CDR3 reads CSTQGLENTGELFF. The CDR3 region has the DNA TGCAGTACCCAGGGTCTCGAGAACACCGGGGAGCTGTTTTTT. This sequence joins TRBV20-1 and TRBJ2-2; weak D call: TRBD1 (5 bases). This CDR3 is 14 amino acids long. The V end lost 8 bases, the J end lost 1 base, and 14 bases lay between the germline ends. In germline, CDR1 is DFQATT, CDR2 SNEGSKA (reference sequence).

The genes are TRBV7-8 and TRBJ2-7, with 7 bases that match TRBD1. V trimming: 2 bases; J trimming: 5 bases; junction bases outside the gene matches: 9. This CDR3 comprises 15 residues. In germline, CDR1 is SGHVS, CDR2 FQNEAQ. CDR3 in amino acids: CASSLIPGGWNEQYF. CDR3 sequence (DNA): TGTGCCAGCAGCTTAATCCCAGGGGGATGGAACGAGCAGTACTTC.

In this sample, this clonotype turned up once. The CDR3 nucleotides are TGTGCCAGCAGTGAACGGCGGGCAAACACCATATATTTT. Protein product: CASSERRANTIYF. The chain is built from TRBV2 and TRBJ1-3; no firm D call. Germline CDR1 reads SNHLY; CDR2 reads FYNNEI. The CDR3 is 13 residues long. With 2 bases removed from V and 6 bases from J, the gap between germline ends came to 8 bases.

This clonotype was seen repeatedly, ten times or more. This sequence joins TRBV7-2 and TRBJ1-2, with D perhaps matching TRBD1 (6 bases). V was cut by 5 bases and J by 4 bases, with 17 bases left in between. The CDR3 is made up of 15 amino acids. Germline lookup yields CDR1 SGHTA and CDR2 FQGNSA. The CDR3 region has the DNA TGTGCCAGCAGCCAAGAGGGGGGATCGGGCTATGGCTACACCTTC. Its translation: CASSQEGGSGYGYTF.

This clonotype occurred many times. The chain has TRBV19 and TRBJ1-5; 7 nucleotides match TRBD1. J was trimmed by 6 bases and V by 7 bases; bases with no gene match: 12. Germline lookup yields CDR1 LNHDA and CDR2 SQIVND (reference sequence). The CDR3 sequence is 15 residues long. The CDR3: CASTYGTASVQPQHF. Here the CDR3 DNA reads TGTGCCAGTACCTACGGGACAGCCAGTGTTCAGCCCCAGCATTTT.

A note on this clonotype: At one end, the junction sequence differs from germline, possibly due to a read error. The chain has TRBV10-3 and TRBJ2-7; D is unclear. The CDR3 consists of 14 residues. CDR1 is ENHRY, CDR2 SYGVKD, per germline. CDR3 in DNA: TGTGCCAGCAGTTACTCGTTTGGGTTCGACGAGCAGTACTTC. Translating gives CASSYSFGFDEQYF.

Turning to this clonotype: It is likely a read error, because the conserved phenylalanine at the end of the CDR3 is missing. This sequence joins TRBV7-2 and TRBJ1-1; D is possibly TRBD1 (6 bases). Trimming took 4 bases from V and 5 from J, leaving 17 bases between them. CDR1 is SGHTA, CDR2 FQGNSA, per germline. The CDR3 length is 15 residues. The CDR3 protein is CASSYGGARRTEAFL. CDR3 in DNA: TGTGCCAGCAGCTATGGGGGCGCGCGGCGGACTGAAGCTTTCCTT.

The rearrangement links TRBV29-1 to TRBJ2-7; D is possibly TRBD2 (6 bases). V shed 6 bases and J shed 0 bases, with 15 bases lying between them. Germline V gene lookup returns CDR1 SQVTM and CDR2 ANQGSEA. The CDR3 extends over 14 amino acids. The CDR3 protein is CSVVLALSSYEQYF. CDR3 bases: TGCAGCGTAGTTCTAGCGTTAAGCTCCTACGAGCAGTACTTC.

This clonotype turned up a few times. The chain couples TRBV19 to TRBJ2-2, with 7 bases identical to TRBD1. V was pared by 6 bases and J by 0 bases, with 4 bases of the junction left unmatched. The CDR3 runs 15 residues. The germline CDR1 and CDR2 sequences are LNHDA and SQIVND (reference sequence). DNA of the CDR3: TGTGCCAGTAGAGATGACAGGGCGAACACCGGGGAGCTGTTTTTT. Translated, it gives CASRDDRANTGELFF.

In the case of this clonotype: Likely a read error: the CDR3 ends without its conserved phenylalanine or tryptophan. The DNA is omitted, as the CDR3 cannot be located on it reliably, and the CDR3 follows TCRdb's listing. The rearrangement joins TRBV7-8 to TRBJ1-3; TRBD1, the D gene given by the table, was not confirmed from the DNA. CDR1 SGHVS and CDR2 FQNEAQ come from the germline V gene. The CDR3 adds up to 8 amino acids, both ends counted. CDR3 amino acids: CASSLGTP.

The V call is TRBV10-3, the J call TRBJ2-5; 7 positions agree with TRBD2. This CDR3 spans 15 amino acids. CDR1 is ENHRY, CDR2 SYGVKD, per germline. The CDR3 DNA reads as TGTGCTAGTGCGGCGGGGACTATGTACCAAGAGACCCAGTACTTC. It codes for CASAAGTMYQETQYF.

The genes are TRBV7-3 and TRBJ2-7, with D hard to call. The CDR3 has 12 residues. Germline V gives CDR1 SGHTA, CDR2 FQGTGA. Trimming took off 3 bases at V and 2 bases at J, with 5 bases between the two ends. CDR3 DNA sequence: TGTGCCAGCAGCTTCCACCCCTACGAGCAGTACTTC. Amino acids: CASSFHPYEQYF.

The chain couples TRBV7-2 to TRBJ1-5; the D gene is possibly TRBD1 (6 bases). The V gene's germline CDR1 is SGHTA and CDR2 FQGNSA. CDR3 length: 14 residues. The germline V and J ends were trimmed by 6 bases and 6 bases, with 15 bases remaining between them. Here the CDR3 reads CASSTIEGGQPQHF. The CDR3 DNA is TGTGCCAGCAGTACAATTGAGGGGGGTCAGCCCCAGCATTTT.

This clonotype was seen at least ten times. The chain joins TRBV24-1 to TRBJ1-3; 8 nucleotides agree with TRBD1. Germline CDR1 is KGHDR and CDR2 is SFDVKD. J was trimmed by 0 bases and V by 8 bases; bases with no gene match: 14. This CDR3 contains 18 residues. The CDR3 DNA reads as TGTGCCACCACCAAGAACTGGACAGGGACAGACTCTGGAAACACCATATATTTT. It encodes CATTKNWTGTDSGNTIYF.

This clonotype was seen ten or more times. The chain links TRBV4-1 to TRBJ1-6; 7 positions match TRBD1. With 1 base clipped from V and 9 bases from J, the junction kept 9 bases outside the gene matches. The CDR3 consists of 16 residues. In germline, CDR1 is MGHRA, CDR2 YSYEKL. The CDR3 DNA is TGCGCCAGCAGCCAAGTATCTGGACAGGCCTTTTCACCCCTCCACTTT. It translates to CASSQVSGQAFSPLHF.

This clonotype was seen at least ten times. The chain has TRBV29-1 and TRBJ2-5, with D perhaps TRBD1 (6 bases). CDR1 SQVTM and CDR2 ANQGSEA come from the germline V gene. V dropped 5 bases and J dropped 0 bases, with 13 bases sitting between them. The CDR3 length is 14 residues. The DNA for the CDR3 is TGCAGCGTTTCTTACCGACAGGACCAAGAGACCCAGTACTTC. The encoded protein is CSVSYRQDQETQYF.

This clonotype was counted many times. In DNA form, the CDR3 reads TGTGCCAGCAGCTTAGTCCAGGGGCGAGGCTACACCTTC. This codes for CASSLVQGRGYTF. This chain connects TRBV7-2 to TRBJ1-2; D possibly corresponds to TRBD1 (6 bases). The CDR3 contains 13 residues. CDR1 SGHTA and CDR2 FQGNSA come from the germline V gene. V was shortened by 1 base and J by 8 bases, with 11 bases between the two germline ends.